These 25 T cell receptor beta chains were all obtained from the same sample, sequenced in a study of CD8 T cells in ankylosing spondylitis. Each CDR3 protein is one row after TCRdb ran MiXCR on the 5' RACE reads. The sample shows roughly 130,000 distinct CDR3 sequences, roughly 8% of them seen only once. The specimen sequenced was synovial fluid, either unsorted or a sorted T cell fraction (not recorded which). These receptors were collected from a male donor with ankylosing spondylitis.

The chain is built from TRBV2 and TRBJ1-1; D possibly corresponds to TRBD1 (5 bases). CDR1 is SNHLY, CDR2 FYNNEI, per germline. Trimming took off 5 bases at V and 10 bases at J, with 11 bases between the two ends. The CDR3 is 11 amino acids. In nucleotides, the CDR3 is TGTGCCAGCAGTTACGACAGCGCAGCTTTCTTT. As protein: CASSYDSAAFF.

This clonotype was found a few times. V gene TRBV11-2 combines with J gene TRBJ2-3, with 12 bases that match TRBD2. CDR1 and CDR2 from the germline V gene are SGHAT and FQNNGV. The CDR3 loop spans 16 amino acids. Unmatched junction bases numbered 6, after V lost 6 bases and J lost 2 bases. CDR3 region: CASSSGLAGLTDTQYF. The DNA of the CDR3 is TGTGCCAGCAGTTCGGGACTAGCGGGTCTCACAGATACGCAGTATTTT.

This clonotype was recorded many times. The rearrangement joins TRBV10-3 to TRBJ1-5, with a weak D call TRBD1 (6 bases). CDR1 and CDR2 from the germline V gene are ENHRY and SYGVKD. Trimming removed 2 bases at V and 6 bases at J, with 14 bases between. This CDR3 is built from 15 residues. CDR3 coding DNA: TGTGCCATCAGTGAGGGGGGCGGGTTTAGTCAGCCCCAGCATTTT. This gives the protein CAISEGGGFSQPQHF.

This clonotype was counted ten times or more. The chain couples TRBV4-1 to TRBJ1-1, with D uncertain. The CDR3 is 15 residues long. The V gene's germline CDR1 is MGHRA and CDR2 YSYEKL. The V end lost 1 base, the J end lost 0 bases, and 9 bases lay between the germline ends. CDR3: CASSQGGGLNTEAFF. For the CDR3, the DNA is TGCGCCAGCAGCCAAGGTGGAGGGTTGAACACTGAAGCTTTCTTT.

This clonotype has ten or more counts. The chain recombines TRBV28 with TRBJ1-1; D unclear. This CDR3 region has 12 residues. Trimming left V 7 bases short and J 4 bases short, with 10 bases between. Germline CDR1 MDHEN, CDR2 SYDVKM. The CDR3 loop reads CASTRRTTEAFF. The CDR3 nucleotides are TGTGCCAGCACCCGAAGGACCACTGAAGCTTTCTTT.

This clonotype was recorded at least ten times. The rearrangement joins TRBV3-1 to TRBJ1-1; TRBD1 matches 7 bases. The CDR3 covers 15 residues. The V and J ends lost 6 bases and 2 bases, in that order; junction bases with no gene match: 9. The V gene's germline CDR1 is LGHDT and CDR2 YNNKEL (reference sequence). The DNA for the CDR3 is TGTGCCAGCAGACCGACAGGGACCATTAACACTGAAGCTTTCTTT. The encoded protein is CASRPTGTINTEAFF. The whole variable domain, filled in from reference TRBV3-1 and TRBJ1-1, reads DTAVSQTPKYLVTQMGNDKSIKCEQNLGHDTMYWYKQDSKKFLKIMFSYNNKELIINETVPNRFSPKSPDKAHLNLHINSLELGDSAVYFCASRPTGTINTEAFFGQGTRLTVV.

At least ten counts were recorded for this clonotype. V usage is TRBV18 and J usage is TRBJ2-1, with TRBD2 identical over 9 bases. The CDR3 contains 15 residues. V gave up 3 bases and J gave up 4 bases; unmatched junction bases: 4. From germline, CDR1 is KGHSH and CDR2 LQKENI. This CDR3 is CASSPSGSRYNEQFF. CDR3 sequence (DNA): TGTGCCAGCTCACCTAGCGGGAGCAGGTACAATGAGCAGTTCTTC.

This clonotype occurred a few times. The rearrangement joins TRBV20-1 to TRBJ2-7; D not resolved. Germline loops: CDR1 DFQATT, CDR2 SNEGSKA (reference sequence). CDR3 length equals 12 residues. Trimming shortened V by 3 bases and J by 0 bases, and 6 bases separated the two germline ends. The CDR3 DNA is TGCAGTGCTAGGCCCAGCTCCTACGAGCAGTACTTC. This sequence encodes CSARPSSYEQYF.

This clonotype was observed at least ten times. The junction and the germline gene differ at one end; a read error may be behind it. This chain connects TRBV7-7 to TRBJ1-6, with no clear D. Germline V gene lookup returns CDR1 SSHAT and CDR2 FNYEAQ (reference sequence). This CDR3 is 13 amino acids long. CDR3 bases: TGTGCTAGCAGCTTAGATCGCGGATCACCCCTCCACTTT. Its translation: CASSLDRGSPLHF. The full variable domain, rest sourced from reference TRBV7-7 and TRBJ1-6, is GAGVSQSPRYKVTKRGQDVTLRCDPISSHATLYWYQQALGQGPEFLTYFNYEAQPDKSGLPSDRFSAERPEGSISTLTIQRTEQRDSAMYRCASSLDRGSPLHFGNGTRLTVT.

This clonotype was recorded many times. The chain recombines TRBV20-1 with TRBJ1-5; D call uncertain. The CDR3 spans 15 residues. Germline values: CDR1 DFQATT, CDR2 SNEGSKA (reference sequence). Trimming took 4 bases from V and 0 from J, leaving 13 bases between them. The CDR3 protein is CSAKRGAYSNQPQHF. The CDR3 DNA reads as TGCAGTGCTAAGCGGGGAGCTTATAGCAATCAGCCCCAGCATTTT.

This clonotype occurred a few times. The chain has TRBV11-2 and TRBJ1-2; D is uncertain. Germline V gene lookup returns CDR1 SGHAT and CDR2 FQNNGV. Trimming took off 1 base at V and 8 bases at J, with 14 bases between the two ends. The CDR3 spans 14 residues. CDR3 bases: TGTGCCAGCAGCTTAGGGGCCGTCACCTACGGCTACACCTTC. Its protein product is CASSLGAVTYGYTF.

About this clonotype: This clone may be a read error of a much larger clone one base away. V usage is TRBV4-2 and J usage is TRBJ1-4, with D possibly TRBD1 on 5 matching bases. The CDR3 length is 13 residues. Germline V gene sequence: CDR1 LGHNA, CDR2 YNFKEQ. CDR3 amino acids: CASSQDRGEILFF. CDR3 nucleotides: TGTGCCAGCAGCCAAGATAGGGGTGAAATACTGTTTTTT.

Turning to this clonotype: The junction departs from the called germline gene at one end, perhaps through a read error. CDR3 DNA: TGTGCCAGCAGTTCGCCGGGACTCTCCTCCGAGCAGTACTTC. The encoded protein is CASSSPGLSSEQYF. V gene TRBV6-5 combines with J gene TRBJ2-7, with TRBD2 as a possible D gene (6 bases). The CDR3 length is 14 residues. Per the germline V gene, CDR1 is MNHEY and CDR2 is SVGAGI.

This chain uses TRBV6-1 with TRBJ1-1; D not resolved. The CDR3 runs 15 residues. Germline-derived CDR1 and CDR2 are MNHNS and SASEGT. Trimming took 6 bases from V and 4 from J, leaving 18 bases between them. CDR3 in DNA: TGTGCCAGCAGCCCTCAAAGAGGTTTGGGCACTGAAGCTTTCTTT. Translation: CASSPQRGLGTEAFF.

In its sample, this clonotype was seen many times. The chain uses TRBV4-2 and TRBJ2-7; 9 nucleotides agree with TRBD1. With V trimmed by 0 bases and J by 3 bases, 3 bases remained unmatched. This CDR3 comprises 15 residues. Germline assignment: CDR1 LGHNA and CDR2 YNFKEQ. The chain's CDR3 is CASSQEETGGYEQYF. CDR3 DNA sequence: TGTGCCAGCAGCCAAGAGGAGACAGGGGGCTACGAGCAGTACTTC.

This clonotype was detected ten times or more. This chain links TRBV20-1 with TRBJ2-5, with a possible D match to TRBD2 (5 bases). Trimming shortened V by 2 bases and J by 1 base, and 11 bases separated the two germline ends. This CDR3 contains 14 residues. Germline values: CDR1 DFQATT, CDR2 SNEGSKA (reference sequence). The CDR3 region has the DNA TGCAGTGCTAGATACTACGGGGTCCAAGAGACCCAGTACTTC. Its protein is CSARYYGVQETQYF.

This clonotype has ten or more counts. The chain recombines TRBV29-1 with TRBJ2-7, with no clear D. The CDR3 is made up of 11 amino acids. Germline CDR1 reads SQVTM; CDR2 reads ANQGSEA. The germline V and J ends were trimmed by 7 bases and 3 bases, with 10 bases remaining between them. The CDR3, as DNA: TGCAGCGCCCGATACCTCTACGAGCAGTACTTC. Translating it yields CSARYLYEQYF.

This clonotype was seen at least ten times. V usage is TRBV7-6 and J usage is TRBJ2-7; D assignment may be TRBD1 or TRBD2 (5 bases each). V was cut by 0 bases and J by 7 bases, with 16 bases left in between. CDR1 and CDR2 (germline): SGHVS, FNYEAQ. The CDR3 totals 15 residues. DNA of the CDR3: TGTGCCAGCAGCTTAGCGCCGGGACGAGGGGAAGAGCAGTACTTC. Translated: CASSLAPGRGEEQYF.

This clonotype was seen a few times. The rearrangement joins TRBV18 to TRBJ2-1; TRBD2 matches at 7 bases. Germline values: CDR1 KGHSH, CDR2 LQKENI. The CDR3 is 15 residues long. Unmatched junction bases numbered 11, after V lost 8 bases and J lost 4 bases. The CDR3 is CASRPGAGLYNEQFF. CDR3 nucleotide sequence: TGTGCCAGCCGACCTGGAGCGGGACTGTACAATGAGCAGTTCTTC.

Many counts were recorded for this clonotype. The chain recombines TRBV29-1 with TRBJ2-1; the match to TRBD1 covers 11 bases. After removal of 3 bases from V and 4 bases from J, the junction contained 5 bases not matched to a gene. Germline lookup yields CDR1 SQVTM and CDR2 ANQGSEA. This CDR3 contains 15 residues. The CDR3 DNA reads as TGCAGCGTTGAGCCCGGGACAGGGGGATACAATGAGCAGTTCTTC. It codes for CSVEPGTGGYNEQFF.

The chain carries TRBV4-3 and TRBJ2-2; D perhaps matches TRBD1 (7 bases). The ends were cut back, 0 bases at V and 4 bases at J, with 15 bases in the middle. Germline V CDR1 and CDR2: LGHNA, YSLEER. The CDR3 length is 17 residues. CDR3 sequence: CASSQDWAGGFTGELFF. The CDR3 bases are TGCGCCAGCAGCCAAGATTGGGCAGGGGGGTTCACCGGGGAGCTGTTTTTT.

The chain joins TRBV18 to TRBJ2-3; 11 positions agree with TRBD2. Germline V CDR1 and CDR2: KGHSH, LQKENI. The CDR3 loop spans 17 amino acids. V shed 0 bases, J shed 1 base, and the junction held 3 bases outside the gene matches. For the CDR3, the DNA is TGTGCCAGCTCACCACCTGGGACTAGCGGCCGCACAGATACGCAGTATTTT. This sequence encodes CASSPPGTSGRTDTQYF.

This chain links TRBV18 with TRBJ1-4; no reliable D call. Germline V gene sequence: CDR1 KGHSH, CDR2 LQKENI. The CDR3 covers 15 residues. Trimming took 6 bases from V and 4 from J, leaving 15 bases between them. DNA for the CDR3: TGTGCCAGCTCGTCTTCGTGGATGGGTAATGAAAAACTGTTTTTT. As protein: CASSSSWMGNEKLFF.

CDR3 residues: CASSRDSGRYTF. DNA for the CDR3: TGTGCCAGCAGCCGTGACTCGGGTCGCTACACCTTC. V usage is TRBV7-9 and J usage is TRBJ1-2; D gene unclear. The CDR3 runs 12 residues. Trimming stripped 5 bases from V and 9 bases from J, with 13 bases between. In germline, CDR1 is SEHNR, CDR2 FQNEAQ (reference sequence).

This clonotype was observed a few times. This rearrangement joins TRBV12-3 or TRBV12-4 to TRBJ2-1; 10 nucleotides match TRBD1. CDR3 length: 14 residues. The V segment lost 4 bases and the J segment 8 bases; nucleotides outside the gene matches: 5. CDR3 DNA: TGTGCCAGCAGTTCCCGGGACAGGGGTTATGAGCAGTTCTTC. Translated: CASSSRDRGYEQFF.